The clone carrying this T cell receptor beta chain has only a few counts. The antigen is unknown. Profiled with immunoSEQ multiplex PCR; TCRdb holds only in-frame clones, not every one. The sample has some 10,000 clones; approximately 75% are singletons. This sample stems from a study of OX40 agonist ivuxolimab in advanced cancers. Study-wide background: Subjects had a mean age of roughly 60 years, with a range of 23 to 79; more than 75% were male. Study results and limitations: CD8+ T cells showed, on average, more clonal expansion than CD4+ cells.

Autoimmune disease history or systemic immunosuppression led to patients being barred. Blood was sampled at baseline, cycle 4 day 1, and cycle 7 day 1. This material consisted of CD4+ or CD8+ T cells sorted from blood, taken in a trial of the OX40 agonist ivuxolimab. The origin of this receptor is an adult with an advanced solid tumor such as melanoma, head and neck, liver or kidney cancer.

Here the CDR3 DNA reads TGTGCCAGTACGTTAGGGACCTCTACTGAGCAGTACTTC. It yields the protein CASTLGTSTEQYF. This chain connects TRBV25-1 to TRBJ2-7; D possibly uses TRBD1 or TRBD2 (5 bases each). The CDR3 extends over 13 amino acids. Looked up from germline, CDR1 is MGHDK and CDR2 is SYGVNS. The V end lost 9 bases, the J end lost 7 bases, and 19 bases lay between the germline ends.